The 3 T cell receptor beta chains reported below all come from one sample, sequenced in a study of cytomegalovirus exposure and HLA in healthy donors. PCR employed 60 Vbeta and 13 Jbeta primers. Only in-frame clones appear in the TCRdb table, and some are missing; sequencing was by immunoSEQ multiplex PCR. This repertoire shows 100,000 to 150,000 clones, about 11% found once; its top ten account for about 4.6%. Input material: PBMCs. Receptors originate from a woman under 30 in good health and CMV-seropositive.

There are a few counts of this clone. The chain recombines TRBV7-6 with TRBJ2-2; TRBD2 matches at 9 bases. With 6 bases clipped from V and 6 bases from J, the junction kept 5 bases outside the gene matches. CDR1 and CDR2 (germline): SGHVS, FNYEAQ. This CDR3 is built from 14 residues. CDR3 in DNA: TGTGCCAGCAGACCGGCTAGCGGGGCCGGGGAGCTGTTTTTT. As protein: CASRPASGAGELFF.

The V gene is TRBV6-1, the J gene TRBJ1-1; possible D gene TRBD1, 6 bases. V lost 6 bases to trimming and J lost 4 bases, with 9 bases between them. Germline CDR1 and CDR2: MNHNS and SASEGT. This CDR3 region has 12 residues. The CDR3 is CASRNRATEAFF. DNA for the CDR3: TGTGCCAGCAGAAACAGGGCCACTGAAGCTTTCTTT.

This clone came up a few times. This chain connects TRBV4-1 to TRBJ1-5, with 10 bases identical to TRBD1. In germline, CDR1 is MGHRA, CDR2 YSYEKL. The V and J ends lost 0 bases and 7 bases, in that order; junction bases with no gene match: 3. This CDR3 contains 15 residues. The CDR3 DNA reads TGCGCCAGCAGCCAAGAGAGGGACAGGGGACAGCCCCAGCATTTT. Its protein is CASSQERDRGQPQHF.